Presented here are 18 T cell receptor beta chains from one specimen sequenced in a study of neurological immune-mediated disorders. In TCRdb, the 5' RACE reads were re-called with MiXCR into one record per CDR3 protein. The sample has about 44,000 distinct CDR3 sequences, 20% to 25% seen once. The sample's time point: technical triplicate 3. The source material was PBMCs. Receptors originate from a man aged 55 to 69 with HTLV-1-associated myelopathy (HAM/TSP).

In its sample, this clonotype was seen a few times. The rearrangement uses TRBV7-8 and TRBJ2-1, with TRBD2 as a possible D gene (5 bases). CDR3 size: 13 residues. Germline CDR1 and CDR2: SGHVS and FQNEAQ. V gave up 5 bases and J gave up 6 bases, with 11 bases separating them. The CDR3 is CASSRGLPNEQFF. In nucleotides, the CDR3 is TGTGCCAGCAGCCGAGGACTTCCCAATGAGCAGTTCTTC.

This clonotype was seen repeatedly, ten times or more. The CDR3 nucleotides are TGTGCCAGCAGCCCAGGGGGGAAAAGCAATCAGCCCCAGCATTTT. Amino acids: CASSPGGKSNQPQHF. V gene TRBV7-9 combines with J gene TRBJ1-5, with 7 bases matching TRBD1. V dropped 5 bases and J dropped 1; count of bases not matched to a gene: 5. Per the germline V gene, CDR1 is SEHNR and CDR2 is FQNEAQ (reference sequence). The CDR3 runs 15 residues.

This clonotype was detected ten times or more. The chain has TRBV5-1 and TRBJ2-5; D is undetermined. This CDR3 contains 14 residues. The V gene's germline CDR1 is SGHRS and CDR2 YFSETQ. The V and J ends lost 2 bases and 4 bases respectively, with 12 bases between them. Here the CDR3 reads CASSFQNLLETQYF. The CDR3 nucleotides read TGCGCCAGCAGCTTCCAGAACCTGCTAGAGACCCAGTACTTC.

This clonotype was seen repeatedly, ten times or more. The chain uses TRBV7-9 and TRBJ1-1; D is ambiguous. CDR3 length: 13 amino acids. Trimming removed 5 bases at V and 3 bases at J, with 10 bases between. The germline V gene has CDR1 SEHNR and CDR2 FQNEAQ (reference sequence). The DNA for the CDR3 is TGTGCCAGCAGCCCCGCAATCGACACTGAAGCTTTCTTT. This gives the protein CASSPAIDTEAFF.

This clonotype was detected ten times or more. V usage is TRBV7-2 and J usage is TRBJ2-2, with D hard to call. V lost 0 bases to trimming and J lost 1 base, with 9 bases between them. Germline values: CDR1 SGHTA, CDR2 FQGNSA. This CDR3 contains 16 residues. The CDR3: CASSLASPLNTGELFF. CDR3 nucleotide sequence: TGTGCCAGCAGCTTAGCTTCCCCCTTGAACACCGGGGAGCTGTTTTTT. Variable domain in full (rest from reference TRBV7-2 and TRBJ2-2): GAGVSQSPSNKVTEKGKDVELRCDPISGHTALYWYRQSLGQGLEFLIYFQGNSAPDKSGLPSDRFSAERTGGSVSTLTIQRTQQEDSAVYLCASSLASPLNTGELFFGEGSRLTVL.

V is TRBV18 and J is TRBJ2-5; weak D call: TRBD2 (5 bases). The CDR3 is 14 residues long. Germline V lookup: CDR1 KGHSH, CDR2 LQKENI. The germline V and J ends were trimmed by 0 bases and 2 bases, with 7 bases remaining between them. In nucleotides, the CDR3 is TGTGCCAGCTCACCACCGAGCGGACAAGAGACCCAGTACTTC. Translating it yields CASSPPSGQETQYF.

In this sample, this clonotype turned up many times. The chain carries TRBV29-1 and TRBJ2-7; either TRBD1 or TRBD2 may fit D (6 bases each). The germline CDR1 and CDR2 sequences are SQVTM and ANQGSEA. The CDR3 totals 14 residues. V was cut by 2 bases and J by 2 bases, with 13 bases left in between. CDR3 in DNA: TGCAGCGTTGAATTCACGGGGGCTGCCTACGAGCAGTACTTC. It codes for CSVEFTGAAYEQYF.

On this clonotype: The junction does not match germline at one end; this may be a read error. The chain uses TRBV28 and TRBJ2-3; TRBD2 might be the D (7 bases). This CDR3 spans 18 amino acids. CDR1 and CDR2 (germline): MDHEN, SYDVKM. The CDR3 DNA reads TGTGCCAGCAGTTTGGGGGGCCCTGGAGGACTAGGCACATATACACAGTATTTT. Its translation is CASSLGGPGGLGTYTQYF.

At least ten counts were recorded for this clonotype. The chain links TRBV3-1 to TRBJ1-3; D call uncertain. The CDR3 runs to 15 residues. Trimming left V 6 bases short and J 0 bases short, with 12 bases between. Germline V gene data show CDR1 as LGHDT and CDR2 as YNNKEL (reference sequence). In DNA, the CDR3 is TGTGCCAGCAGTCGAGGGAGGGACTCTGGAAACACCATATATTTT. Amino acid sequence: CASSRGRDSGNTIYF.

The rearrangement joins TRBV6-2 or TRBV6-3 to TRBJ2-7; the match to TRBD2 covers 8 bases. Trimming cost V 6 bases and J 2 bases; bases outside gene matches: 15. Germline CDR1 is MNHEY and CDR2 is SVGEGT. The CDR3 covers 17 residues. CDR3 coding DNA: TGTGCCAGCAGAGATTCCGGGGGAAGCGGGAGACCCTACGAGCAGTACTTC. Amino acids: CASRDSGGSGRPYEQYF.

The rearrangement uses TRBV9 and TRBJ2-3; either TRBD1 or TRBD2 may supply D (5 bases each). Germline values: CDR1 SGDLS, CDR2 YYNGEE. Trimming left V 4 bases short and J 4 bases short, with 19 bases between. This CDR3 comprises 16 residues. CDR3 in DNA: TGTGCCAGCAGCTTAGTACTATCGGGACCAGCAGATACGCAGTATTTT. This translates into CASSLVLSGPADTQYF.

This clonotype has a count of ten or more. This chain connects TRBV7-9 to TRBJ2-5; 7 nucleotides agree with TRBD1. There are 14 residues in the CDR3. Germline CDR1 is SEHNR and CDR2 is FQNEAQ (reference sequence). V was clipped by 5 bases and J by 4 bases; unmatched bases: 7. The CDR3 loop reads CASSPTGLGETQYF. The DNA of the CDR3 is TGTGCCAGCAGCCCGACAGGGTTGGGAGAGACCCAGTACTTC.

The chain employs TRBV10-3 and TRBJ2-2; D uncertain. The CDR3 length is 13 residues. Trimming took 6 bases from V and 6 from J, leaving 11 bases between them. CDR1 is ENHRY, CDR2 SYGVKD, per germline. The CDR3 loop reads CAISSASAGELFF. The CDR3 region has the DNA TGTGCCATCAGCTCCGCATCCGCCGGGGAGCTGTTTTTT.

This clonotype was seen repeatedly, ten times or more. The chain carries TRBV20-1 and TRBJ2-1, with D possibly being TRBD2 (6 bases). Trimming left V 0 bases short and J 6 bases short, with 12 bases between. The germline V gene encodes CDR1 DFQATT and CDR2 SNEGSKA (reference sequence). The CDR3 runs to 14 residues. CDR3 protein: CSARDITGVNEQFF. CDR3 nucleotide sequence: TGCAGTGCTAGAGACATTACGGGAGTCAATGAGCAGTTCTTC.

This clonotype was seen many times. The gene calls are TRBV29-1 and TRBJ2-3; TRBD1 might be the D (5 bases). CDR1 SQVTM and CDR2 ANQGSEA come from the germline V gene. Deletions cut 5 bases from V and 5 bases from J, with 17 bases between. CDR3 size: 14 residues. The CDR3: CSVSKTGPLDTQYF. Written as DNA, the CDR3 is TGCAGCGTTTCGAAAACAGGCCCCCTAGATACGCAGTATTTT.

This clonotype was found many times. J is TRBJ1-1 and V is TRBV19, with D uncertain. The CDR3 loop spans 13 amino acids. Trimming cost V 4 bases and J 0 bases, with 6 bases left between them. Per the germline V gene, CDR1 is LNHDA and CDR2 is SQIVND (reference sequence). In nucleotides, the CDR3 is TGTGCCAGTAGTACCGCGATGAACACTGAAGCTTTCTTT. Residues: CASSTAMNTEAFF.

This clonotype was observed at least ten times. This chain joins TRBV29-1 and TRBJ2-7; D may correspond to TRBD1 or TRBD2 (5 bases each). Trimming left V 1 base short and J 6 bases short, with 16 bases between. The CDR3 runs 14 residues. Per germline, CDR1 SQVTM and CDR2 ANQGSEA. DNA for the CDR3: TGCAGCGTTGAAGGGACGGGACGTGAAGGCGAGCAGTACTTC. Its protein is CSVEGTGREGEQYF.

This clonotype was observed many times. The chain combines TRBV5-4 with TRBJ2-1; D is unclear. The CDR3 is made up of 13 amino acids. V lost 0 bases to trimming and J lost 3 bases, with 4 bases between them. Per germline, CDR1 SGHNT and CDR2 YYREEE (reference sequence). CDR3 nucleotides: TGTGCCAGCAGCTTGGAACGCTACAATGAGCAGTTCTTC. As protein: CASSLERYNEQFF.